This T cell receptor beta chain was identified during a study of T cell responses to AZD1222 COVID-19 vaccine. Study-wide findings and caveats: Scientists sampled the repertoires only once the peak T cell response had passed.

Second doses were pooled across both intervals (about 4 or about 12 weeks). Assay used: immunoSEQ multiplex PCR; TCRdb lists only in-frame clones, some missing. The sample includes tens of thousands of clones, around 82% of them seen just once. The CDR3 covers 14 residues. Trimming cost V 7 bases and J 6 bases, with 19 bases left between them. The germline V gene encodes CDR1 SNHLY and CDR2 FYNNEI. Remarks on this clone: Its target is unknown.

V gene TRBV2 combines with J gene TRBJ2-7, with D tentatively TRBD1 (6 bases). This TCR was sampled from an adult who received the AZD1222 COVID-19 vaccine. Source: peripheral blood, taken 28 days after the second AZD1222 dose. CDR3 sequence (DNA): TGTGCCAGCATCGGGAACTTCGGGACATTCGAGCAGTACTTC. This codes for CASIGNFGTFEQYF.